These T cell receptor beta chains were read from a single sample in a study of OX40 agonist ivuxolimab in advanced cancers. Clones were sequenced by immunoSEQ multiplex PCR, and TCRdb holds only the in-frame ones, with some missing. The data show more than 70,000 clones, roughly four fifths seen once. This specimen was CD4+ or CD8+ T cells sorted from blood, taken in a trial of the OX40 agonist ivuxolimab. The receptors derive from an adult with an advanced solid tumor such as melanoma, head and neck, liver or kidney cancer. The CDR3 runs from the conserved cysteine through the conserved F or W. A D gene is named only where the DNA matches it firmly. A row's size may be missing; if present it is once, few, many or a size class.

CDR3 protein,CDR3 DNA,clone size,V gene,D gene,J gene
CASRNRGGSYNEQFF,TGTGCCAGCAGGAACAGGGGAGGGTCGTACAATGAGCAGTTCTTC,NA,TRBV6-5,NA,TRBJ2-1
CASSWTRGLEQYF,TGTGCCAGCAGCTGGACCAGGGGGCTCGAGCAGTACTTC,once,TRBV5-6,TRBD1,TRBJ2-7
CASSLLAGVIEQYF,TGTGCCAGCAGCTTGTTAGCGGGAGTAATCGAGCAGTACTTC,NA,TRBV7-2,TRBD2,TRBJ2-7
CASSLGLNTQYF,TGCGCCAGCAGCTTGGGACTCAATACGCAGTATTTT,NA,TRBV5-1,NA,TRBJ2-3
CASSLVGTGWHGYTF,TGTGCCAGCAGCTTAGTGGGGACAGGATGGCATGGCTACACCTTC,NA,TRBV7-9,TRBD1,TRBJ1-2
CASRNVLGYTF,TGTGCCAGTAGAAACGTTCTAGGCTACACCTTC,NA,TRBV19,NA,TRBJ1-2
CASSAQTGGGYGYTF,TGTGCCAGCAGCGCGCAAACAGGAGGGGGATATGGCTACACCTTC,NA,TRBV7-2,NA,TRBJ1-2
CASSRRQGSGELFF,TGTGCCAGCAGCCGCCGACAGGGGTCCGGGGAGCTGTTTTTT,NA,TRBV14,TRBD1,TRBJ2-2
CASTESGRELFF,TGTGCCAGCACCGAATCCGGACGGGAACTGTTTTTT,NA,TRBV6-1,NA,TRBJ1-4
CASSPLPSSYEQYF,TGTGCCAGCAGCCCCCTACCGAGCTCCTACGAGCAGTACTTC,NA,TRBV7-8,NA,TRBJ2-7
CASSPSGGGQYF,TGTGCCAGCAGCCCGTCCGGCGGGGGTCAGTACTTC,NA,TRBV11-2,TRBD2,TRBJ2-4
CASRASGSYEQYF,TGTGCCAGCAGGGCTAGCGGCTCCTACGAGCAGTACTTC,NA,TRBV6-1,TRBD2,TRBJ2-7
CATQVSRANTGELFF,TGTGCCACCCAAGTTAGCCGGGCGAACACCGGGGAGCTGTTTTTT,NA,TRBV27,NA,TRBJ2-2
CASSPVQGTGNTIYF,TGTGCCAGCTCACCGGTACAGGGTACTGGAAACACCATATATTTT,NA,TRBV18,NA,TRBJ1-3
CASSLAGALTSTDTQYF,TGTGCCAGCAGCTTAGCAGGGGCCCTTACTAGCACAGATACGCAGTATTTT,NA,TRBV7-2,NA,TRBJ2-3
CASSGQGRTGELFF,TGTGCCAGCTCGGGACAGGGTCGGACCGGGGAGCTGTTTTTT,NA,TRBV6-6,TRBD1,TRBJ2-2
CASSEPGQGLKLFF,TGTGCCAGCAGTGAACCCGGACAGGGGCTAAAACTGTTTTTT,NA,TRBV6-1,TRBD1,TRBJ1-4
CASSLDQGSHTF,TGTGCCAGCAGCTTAGATCAGGGGTCCCACACCTTC,NA,TRBV7-9,NA,TRBJ1-2
CASSEAGMAGVREQYF,TGTGCCAGCAGTGAAGCGGGAATGGCGGGAGTTCGGGAGCAGTACTTC,NA,TRBV6-1,TRBD2,TRBJ2-7
CSAVSPMNTEAFF,TGCAGCGCCGTCAGTCCTATGAACACTGAAGCTTTCTTT,few,TRBV29-1,NA,TRBJ1-1
CASSLVKTAVPETQYF,TGTGCCAGCAGCTTGGTGAAGACGGCAGTCCCAGAGACCCAGTACTTC,NA,TRBV5-8,NA,TRBJ2-5
CSARVGAGYTF,TGCAGTGCTAGAGTGGGGGCGGGCTACACCTTC,NA,TRBV20-1,NA,TRBJ1-2
CASSNGWDYGYTF,TGTGCCAGCAGTAACGGATGGGACTATGGCTACACCTTC,NA,TRBV6-6,NA,TRBJ1-2
CASSVQALNTGELFF,TGTGCCAGCAGTGTGCAGGCCCTGAACACCGGGGAGCTGTTTTTT,NA,TRBV6-1,NA,TRBJ2-2
CASSDTGKAEQFF,TGTGCCAGCAGCGACACCGGAAAGGCTGAGCAGTTCTTC,NA,TRBV2,NA,TRBJ2-1
CASSYGTAEAFF,TGTGCCAGCAGCTACGGGACCGCTGAAGCTTTCTTT,NA,TRBV2,NA,TRBJ1-1
CSVRDTMNTEAFF,TGCAGCGTTCGGGACACAATGAACACTGAAGCTTTCTTT,NA,TRBV29-1,NA,TRBJ1-1
CASSLSSGRAKENEQFF,TGTGCCAGCAGCTTGTCTAGCGGGAGGGCCAAGGAGAATGAGCAGTTCTTC,NA,TRBV7-2,TRBD2,TRBJ2-1
CASSSLAGKTGELFF,TGCGCCAGCAGCTCACTAGCGGGGAAGACCGGGGAGCTGTTTTTT,NA,TRBV5-1,TRBD2,TRBJ2-2
CASSRTSGSGYEQYF,TGTGCCAGCTCGCGGACTAGCGGGAGTGGTTACGAGCAGTACTTC,NA,TRBV18,TRBD2,TRBJ2-7
CACSSGTYGYTF,TGTGCCTGTAGCTCGGGGACCTATGGCTACACCTTC,NA,TRBV30,NA,TRBJ1-2
CASSLLSAQETQYF,TGTGCCAGCAGTTTATTGTCAGCACAAGAGACCCAGTACTTC,NA,TRBV28,NA,TRBJ2-5
CSVEFRPRQRTNTEAFF,TGCAGCGTTGAATTTAGACCGAGACAGAGGACGAACACTGAAGCTTTCTTT,NA,TRBV29-1,NA,TRBJ1-1
CSVDRGGHTEAFF,TGCAGCGTTGATCGTGGGGGGCATACTGAAGCTTTCTTT,NA,TRBV29-1,NA,TRBJ1-1
CASSLGGSYTEAFF,TGTGCCAGCAGCTTAGGGGGCAGCTACACTGAAGCTTTCTTT,once,TRBV7-9,NA,TRBJ1-1
CASRGSRVAFF,TGTGCCAGCAGAGGGTCAAGGGTGGCTTTCTTT,NA,TRBV28,NA,TRBJ1-1
CASSLHPGGDTQYF,TGTGCCAGCAGCTTACACCCCGGCGGAGATACGCAGTATTTT,NA,TRBV11-2,NA,TRBJ2-3
CASSIRLAVLETQYF,TGTGCCAGCTCAATTAGACTAGCGGTACTGGAGACCCAGTACTTC,NA,TRBV18,TRBD2,TRBJ2-5
CASSFTQGHQDTQYF,TGCGCCAGCAGCTTCACCCAGGGGCATCAAGATACGCAGTATTTT,once,TRBV5-1,NA,TRBJ2-3
CAWRKYDRSLHF,TGTGCCTGGAGGAAATACGACAGGTCTCTCCACTTT,NA,TRBV30,NA,TRBJ1-6
CASSQDSSYNEQFF,TGTGCCAGCAGTCAGGACTCCTCCTACAATGAGCAGTTCTTC,NA,TRBV2,NA,TRBJ2-1
CATRLSGANVLTF,TGTGCAACCCGTCTGTCTGGGGCCAACGTCCTGACTTTC,NA,TRBV11-2,NA,TRBJ2-6
CASGLSTDNSPLHF,TGTGCCAGCGGCCTAAGTACAGATAATTCACCCCTCCACTTT,NA,TRBV2,NA,TRBJ1-6
CASSLKGGILSYNEQFF,TGTGCCAGCAGCTTAAAGGGAGGTATCCTCTCCTACAATGAGCAGTTCTTC,NA,TRBV7-3,NA,TRBJ2-1
CASSTPQGISTEAFF,TGTGCCAGTAGTACCCCACAGGGGATAAGTACTGAAGCTTTCTTT,NA,TRBV19,TRBD1,TRBJ1-1
CASTFNPTVASYEQYF,TGCGCCAGCACCTTTAACCCGACGGTGGCTTCCTACGAGCAGTACTTC,NA,TRBV5-1,NA,TRBJ2-7
CASRGVRETQYF,TGTGCCAGCAGAGGAGTACGAGAGACCCAGTACTTC,NA,TRBV6-5,NA,TRBJ2-5
CASSLDGDVGNEQFF,TGTGCCAGCAGCTTAGACGGGGATGTTGGGAATGAGCAGTTCTTC,NA,TRBV7-6,NA,TRBJ2-1
CASSVVSSGDEQFF,TGTGCCAGCAGCGTAGTCTCTAGCGGGGATGAGCAGTTCTTC,few,TRBV9,TRBD2,TRBJ2-1
CASSEGGTSNTEAFF,TGTGCCAGCAGCGAGGGGGGGACATCGAACACTGAAGCTTTCTTT,NA,TRBV9,NA,TRBJ1-1
CASQSGNTEAFF,TGCGCCTCCCAATCGGGGAACACTGAAGCTTTCTTT,once,TRBV5-1,NA,TRBJ1-1
CASSPPGQFLQPQHF,TGTGCCAGCAGTCCGCCGGGACAGTTTCTTCAGCCCCAGCATTTT,once,TRBV28,TRBD1,TRBJ1-5
CASSLGRDEQFF,TGTGCCAGCAGCTTAGGTCGGGATGAGCAGTTCTTC,once,TRBV11-3,NA,TRBJ2-1
CAWSGKGGYTF,TGTGCCTGGAGTGGAAAAGGCGGCTACACCTTC,NA,TRBV30,NA,TRBJ1-2
CATSIEDYGYTF,TGTGCCACCAGCATTGAAGACTATGGCTACACCTTC,NA,TRBV15,NA,TRBJ1-2
CASSLGTGSSGNTIYF,TGTGCCAGCAGCTTGGGCACAGGGAGCTCTGGAAACACCATATATTTT,NA,TRBV7-6,NA,TRBJ1-3
CASREGLNTEAFF,TGTGCTAGCAGGGAAGGGCTGAACACTGAAGCTTTCTTT,NA,TRBV12-5,NA,TRBJ1-1
CASSEATGGGYGYTF,TGTGCCAGCAGTGAAGCTACGGGGGGAGGCTATGGCTACACCTTC,NA,TRBV6-1,NA,TRBJ1-2